The rows below give T cell receptor beta chains drawn from one sample of a study of technical replicates of blood from a few donors. Method: immunoSEQ multiplex PCR; TCRdb's copy keeps in-frame clones and lacks some. The data contain about 76,000 clones, 95% to 97% of them singletons. The sample taken for sequencing was T cells isolated from PBMCs. These receptors came from a human donor in good health. Each CDR3 is given with its conserved first and last residue. D genes are given only for firm matches. Expanded clones get a size class; other rows say once, few or many, or leave the size out.

v_gene,j_gene,d_gene,abundance,CDR3nt,CDR3aa
TRBV5-4,TRBJ1-4,-,-,TGTGCCAGCAGCCTCGGGGGAGGGGGAGAAAAACTGTTTTTT,CASSLGGGGEKLFF
TRBV27,TRBJ1-1,TRBD1,-,TGTGCCAGCAGTTTTCGGTTAGAGAACTCAGGGGGCAAGAATGAAGCTTTCTTT,CASSFRLENSGGKNEAFF
TRBV4-1,TRBJ2-7,TRBD1,-,TGCGCCAGCAGCCAAGATGACCCGGGACAGGGGACGTACGAGCAGTACTTC,CASSQDDPGQGTYEQYF
TRBV6-1,TRBJ1-5,TRBD1,-,TGTGCCAGCAGTGAAGGGACAGGACAGCCCCAGCATTTT,CASSEGTGQPQHF
TRBV6-5,TRBJ1-5,TRBD1,-,TGTGCCAGCAGCTATGGGACAGGCGCCAATCAGCCCCAGCATTTT,CASSYGTGANQPQHF
TRBV29-1,TRBJ2-5,-,-,TGCAGCGTTCATCCGGGAGTTGAAGAGACCCAGTACTTC,CSVHPGVEETQYF
TRBV6-1,TRBJ2-7,TRBD1,once,TGTGCCAGCGGGCTGAGGGACAGGACCTACGAGCAGTACTTC,CASGLRDRTYEQYF
TRBV6-5,TRBJ1-3,TRBD1,-,TGTGCCAGCAGTCCCAGACAGGGGGAGAGAAACACCATATATTTT,CASSPRQGERNTIYF
TRBV29-1,TRBJ1-3,TRBD1,-,TGCAGCGTTGGGCAGGGGGCCTCTGGAAACACCATATATTTT,CSVGQGASGNTIYF
TRBV11-2,TRBJ2-6,TRBD1,-,TGTGCCAGCAGCTCTGGGGAGGGACAGGGAAGGGTCCTGACTTTC,CASSSGEGQGRVLTF
TRBV9,TRBJ2-6,-,-,TGTGCCAGCAGCTTCAGGGAACGTTCTGGGGCCAACGTCCTGACTTTC,CASSFRERSGANVLTF
TRBV7-9,TRBJ2-3,-,-,TGTGCCAGCAGCTTAGCGCTAAATCGGGGCACAGATACGCAGTATTTT,CASSLALNRGTDTQYF
TRBV5-1,TRBJ2-7,TRBD1,-,TGCGCCAGCAGCTTGAATGCAGGGGGTTACGAGCAGTACTTC,CASSLNAGGYEQYF
TRBV7-9,TRBJ1-5,-,-,TGTGCCAGCAGCTTAGACATTAGCAATCAGCCCCAGCATTTT,CASSLDISNQPQHF
TRBV19,TRBJ2-6,-,-,TGTGCCAGTAGTATATATCCCGGACGGACTACTAGCTCTGGGGCCAACGTCCTGACTTTC,CASSIYPGRTTSSGANVLTF
TRBV11-2,TRBJ1-2,-,-,TGTGCCAGCAGCTTAGGTGGGGCAGGGGCCACTAACTATGGCTACACCTTC,CASSLGGAGATNYGYTF
TRBV27,TRBJ2-7,-,-,TGTGCCAGCAGTTTAATTGGTAGCTCCTACGAGCAGTACTTC,CASSLIGSSYEQYF
TRBV2,TRBJ2-7,TRBD1,-,TGTGCCAGCAGTGTACAGGGGGGCTCCTACGAGCAGTACTTC,CASSVQGGSYEQYF
TRBV4-1,TRBJ2-7,-,-,TGCGCCAGCAGCCGTCACGGGGGAGCGAACCCCTACGAGCAGTACTTC,CASSRHGGANPYEQYF
TRBV11-2,TRBJ2-3,TRBD1,-,TGTGCCAGCAGCCGCCCGGGACAGGGGACAGATACGCAGTATTTT,CASSRPGQGTDTQYF
TRBV10-1,TRBJ1-1,-,few,TGCGCCAGCAGGGCAGAAATGAACACTGAAGCTTTCTTT,CASRAEMNTEAFF
TRBV4-1,TRBJ2-1,-,-,TGCGCCAGCAGCCACGCAGGGGTCAATGAGCAGTTCTTC,CASSHAGVNEQFF
TRBV11-1,TRBJ2-3,TRBD1,-,TGTGCCAGCAGCCAGACAGGGGCCGATACGCAGTATTTT,CASSQTGADTQYF
TRBV6-5,TRBJ2-7,TRBD2,-,TGTGCCAGCAGTTCCAACGGGAGGTCCTACGAGCAGTACTTC,CASSSNGRSYEQYF